Included here is one TCR beta chain sequence, with context. What it binds is unknown. Germline V lookup: CDR1 SGHDT, CDR2 YYEEEE. The CDR3 runs to 17 residues. Trimming took 0 bases from V and 0 from J, leaving 13 bases between them. Using its own MiXCR run on the 5' RACE reads, TCRdb lists one record per CDR3 protein. The table lists 350,000 to 400,000 distinct CDR3 sequences, 13% to 15% of them singletons. This specimen belongs to a study of T-cell memory formation after mild COVID-19. Study-wide results and caveats: Mostly located in CM and EM were contracting CD4+ clones, with contracting CD8+ clones located in EMRA. Clones shrinking between day 15 and 85 showed a balanced CD4/CD8 split, and those that grew later tilted toward CD4+.

The chain recombines TRBV5-6 with TRBJ1-5; D ambiguous. This TCR was sampled from a man in his late teens or twenties who had mild COVID-19 (a few samples of this study predate the infection). Cell type and time point are not known. The specimen sequenced was PBMCs or a T cell subset sorted from them (not recorded which). This CDR3 reads CASSLAAPDHSNQPQHF. The CDR3 DNA is TGTGCCAGCAGCTTGGCCGCGCCGGACCATAGCAATCAGCCCCAGCATTTT.